This TCR beta chain was recovered during a study of molecular identifiers for immune sequencing clone quantification. Overall study context: The replicates split RNA from around 20,000 or 100,000 naive CD8 cells five ways and sequenced four.

V was cut by 5 bases and J by 4 bases, with 20 bases left in between. The CDR3 totals 15 residues. The germline gives CDR1 GTSNPN, CDR2 SVGIG (reference sequence). MiXCR, run by TCRdb on the PCR reads, gives a single entry per CDR3 protein. The sample consists of 400,000 to 600,000 distinct CDR3 sequences, roughly 26% of them appearing once. This clonotype was recorded a few times. This clonotype was obtained from a human donor in good health. Some libraries in this study had Jurkat cell RNA spiked in. The rearrangement uses TRBV30 and TRBJ2-5, with D perhaps being TRBD1 or TRBD2 (5 bases each). Specimen: naive CD8+ T cells from blood, with Jurkat cell RNA spiked in. The subset was: FACS-sorted CD8+CD4-CCR7+CD45RA+ naive T cells. The CDR3 is CAWGGQGAGIETQYF. The DNA of the CDR3 is TGTGCCTGGGGCGGGCAGGGAGCAGGGATAGAGACCCAGTACTTC.